This T cell receptor beta chain derives from a study of Ad26.COV2.S vaccination and SARS-CoV-2 variants. Study in general: By the intramuscular route, Ad26.COV2.S was given once, or twice 56 days apart. Study-wide points: People who got the vaccine or the placebo had similar non-spike TCR breadth.

As for this clone: Its matching antigen is unknown.

This CDR3 has 13 residues. With 3 bases removed from V and 8 bases from J, the gap between germline ends came to 14 bases. The germline CDR1 and CDR2 sequences are MNHNS and SASEGT. The table came from immunoSEQ multiplex PCR; TCRdb's copy has only in-frame clones and leaves some out. The sample gives nearly 400,000 clones, about nine tenths of which show up once; 1.9% is in the top ten. Treatment here: roughly 20 received Ad26.COV2.S at low or high dose, single or two shots; several received placebo; per-sample allocation not given. Following the first vaccine or placebo injection, samples were taken on day 63. Built on an Ad26 vector, the vaccine expressed Wuhan-strain SARS-CoV-2 spike.

The chain joins TRBV6-1 to TRBJ2-7; D unresolved. The source of this sequence is a person between 18 and 60 years old who received the Ad26.COV2.S COVID-19 vaccine or a placebo. The input for sequencing was peripheral blood, taken in a trial of Ad26.COV2.S vaccine versus placebo. The CDR3 DNA reads TGTGCCAGCAGTGAGTCAGGTGGGGTTCAGCAGTACTTC. This encodes CASSESGGVQQYF.